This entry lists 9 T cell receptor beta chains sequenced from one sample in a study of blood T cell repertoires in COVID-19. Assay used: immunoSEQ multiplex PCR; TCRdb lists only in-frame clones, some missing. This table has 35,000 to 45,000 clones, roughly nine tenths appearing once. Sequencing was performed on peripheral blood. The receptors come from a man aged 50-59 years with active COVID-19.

CDR3 protein: CASSLRTGQNTEAFF. CDR3 DNA: TGTGCCAGCAGCTTGAGAACAGGGCAAAACACTGAAGCTTTCTTT. The chain combines TRBV7-8 with TRBJ1-1; possibly TRBD1 for D (6 bases). V was pared by 3 bases and J by 2 bases, with 13 bases between. The CDR3 extends over 15 amino acids. Germline CDR1 reads SGHVS; CDR2 reads FQNEAQ.

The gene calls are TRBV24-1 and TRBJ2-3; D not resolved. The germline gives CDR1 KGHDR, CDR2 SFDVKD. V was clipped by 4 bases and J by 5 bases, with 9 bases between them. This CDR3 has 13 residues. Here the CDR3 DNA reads TGTGCCACCAGTGACTCCACTATAGATACGCAGTATTTT. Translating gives CATSDSTIDTQYF.

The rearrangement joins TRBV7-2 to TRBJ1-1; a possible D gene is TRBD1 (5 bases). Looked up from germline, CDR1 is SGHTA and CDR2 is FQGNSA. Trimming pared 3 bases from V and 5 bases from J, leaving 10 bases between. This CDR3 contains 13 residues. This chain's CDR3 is CASSLGGPTEAFF. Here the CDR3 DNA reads TGTGCCAGCAGCTTGGGGGGACCAACTGAAGCTTTCTTT.

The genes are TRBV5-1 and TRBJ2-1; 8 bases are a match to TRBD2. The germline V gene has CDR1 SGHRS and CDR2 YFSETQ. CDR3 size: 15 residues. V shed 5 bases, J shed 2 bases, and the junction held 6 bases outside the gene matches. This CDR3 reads CASSFSGNAYNEQFF. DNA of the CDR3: TGCGCCAGCAGTTTTAGCGGGAATGCCTACAATGAGCAGTTCTTC.

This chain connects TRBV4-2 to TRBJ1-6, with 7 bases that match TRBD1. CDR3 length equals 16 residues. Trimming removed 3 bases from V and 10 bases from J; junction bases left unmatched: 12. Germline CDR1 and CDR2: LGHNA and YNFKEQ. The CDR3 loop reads CASSHTRQGFRSPLHF. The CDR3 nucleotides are TGTGCCAGCAGCCACACAAGACAGGGTTTCAGATCACCCCTCCACTTT.

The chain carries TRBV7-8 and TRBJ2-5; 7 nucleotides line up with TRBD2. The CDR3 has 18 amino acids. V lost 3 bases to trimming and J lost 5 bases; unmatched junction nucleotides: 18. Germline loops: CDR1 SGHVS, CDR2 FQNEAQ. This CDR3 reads CASSLPWAGLAEGETQYF. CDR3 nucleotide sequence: TGTGCCAGCAGCTTGCCCTGGGCGGGTCTAGCGGAGGGGGAGACCCAGTACTTC.

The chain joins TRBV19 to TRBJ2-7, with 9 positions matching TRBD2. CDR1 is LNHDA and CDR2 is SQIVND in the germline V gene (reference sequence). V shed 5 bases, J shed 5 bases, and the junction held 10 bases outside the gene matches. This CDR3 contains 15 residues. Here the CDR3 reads CASSPPSGRFHEQYF. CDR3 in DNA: TGTGCCAGTAGTCCGCCGAGCGGGAGGTTCCACGAGCAGTACTTC.

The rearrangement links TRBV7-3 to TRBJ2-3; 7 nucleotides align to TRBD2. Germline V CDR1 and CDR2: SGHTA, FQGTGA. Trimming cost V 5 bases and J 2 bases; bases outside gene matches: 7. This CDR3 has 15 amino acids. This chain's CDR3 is CASSPAGPTTDTQYF. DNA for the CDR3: TGTGCCAGCAGCCCAGCGGGACCTACCACAGATACGCAGTATTTT.

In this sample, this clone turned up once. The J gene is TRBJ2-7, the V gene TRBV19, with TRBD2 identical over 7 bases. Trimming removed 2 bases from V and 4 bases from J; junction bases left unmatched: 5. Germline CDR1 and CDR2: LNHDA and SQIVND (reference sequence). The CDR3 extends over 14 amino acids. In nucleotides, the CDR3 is TGTGCCAGTAGTATATCGACTAGCTCGTACGAGCAGTACTTC. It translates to CASSISTSSYEQYF.